This TCR beta chain was profiled in a study of blood T cell repertoires in COVID-19. Study-wide context: Spain, Italy and the United States supplied samples that represented acute and convalescent COVID-19.

Trimming took 7 bases from V and 5 from J, leaving 17 bases between them. CDR1 MDHEN and CDR2 SYDVKM come from the germline V gene. The CDR3 length is 14 residues. Some clones are missing from TCRdb's copy, which holds only in-frame ones; the method was immunoSEQ multiplex PCR. The repertoire includes around 260,000 clones, approximately 80% of them detected once, and 4.2% sits in the top ten. The sequenced sample was peripheral blood. V and J are TRBV28 and TRBJ2-5, with TRBD1 as a possible D gene (6 bases). This TCR derives from a man aged 55 to 70 with acute or convalescent COVID-19. CDR3 sequence: CASTSGQRSETQYF. Here the CDR3 DNA reads TGTGCCAGCACCTCAGGACAGCGGTCGGAGACCCAGTACTTC.